Below, 15 T cell receptor beta chains from the same sample are listed, as sequenced in a study of OX40 agonist ivuxolimab in advanced cancers. Some clones are missing from TCRdb's copy, which holds only in-frame ones; the method was immunoSEQ multiplex PCR. The sample records about 70,000 clones, roughly 90% being singletons. Sequenced material: CD4+ or CD8+ T cells sorted from blood, taken in a trial of the OX40 agonist ivuxolimab. The receptors originated from an adult with an advanced solid tumor such as melanoma, head and neck, liver or kidney cancer.

A single count supports this clone. The chain couples TRBV5-4 to TRBJ2-5; D remains ambiguous. Germline CDR1 reads SGHNT; CDR2 reads YYREEE (reference sequence). This CDR3 has 16 amino acids. Trimming took 0 bases from V and 4 from J, leaving 16 bases between them. Here the CDR3 reads CASSLDQTVFPETQYF. CDR3 DNA sequence: TGTGCCAGCAGCTTGGACCAGACGGTATTCCCAGAGACCCAGTACTTC. The full variable domain, with the rest looked up from reference TRBV5-4 and TRBJ2-5, is ETGVTQSPTHLIKTRGQQVTLRCSSQSGHNTVSWYQQALGQGPQFIFQYYREEENGRGNFPPRFSGLQFPNYSSELNVNALELDDSALYLCASSLDQTVFPETQYFGPGTRLLVL.

This sequence joins TRBV28 and TRBJ2-7; 9 nucleotides agree with TRBD1. J lost 4 bases, V lost 6 bases, and 4 bases had no gene match. The CDR3 is 13 residues long. Germline V CDR1 and CDR2: MDHEN, SYDVKM. In nucleotides, the CDR3 is TGTGCCAGCAGGAAGACAGGGGGTTACGAGCAGTACTTC. Its translation is CASRKTGGYEQYF.

The CDR3 coding sequence is TGCGCCAGCGCTGAGTGGACAGGGGGCACCAACTATGGCTACACCTTC. Its protein is CASAEWTGGTNYGYTF. The chain uses TRBV5-1 and TRBJ1-2; TRBD1 matches 11 bases. V was clipped by 7 bases and J by 2 bases; unmatched bases: 10. The germline gives CDR1 SGHRS, CDR2 YFSETQ. The CDR3 is 16 amino acids.

J is TRBJ2-1 and V is TRBV5-8; TRBD1 aligns across 11 bases. Germline CDR1 is SGHTS and CDR2 is YDEGEE. V shed 4 bases and J 6 bases; nucleotides not matched to a gene: 3. This CDR3 spans 14 amino acids. The CDR3 region has the DNA TGTGCCAGCAGCATGGGGACAGGGGGCAATGAGCAGTTCTTC. This gives the protein CASSMGTGGNEQFF.

This rearrangement joins TRBV6-6 to TRBJ2-5; the D gene is possibly TRBD1 (5 bases). The V gene lost 0 bases and the J gene lost 4 bases, with 12 bases spanning the gap. CDR3 length: 15 residues. The germline gives CDR1 MNHNY, CDR2 SVGAGI (reference sequence). CDR3 coding DNA: TGTGCCAGCAGTTACTCGCAGGGTGAAGGAGAGACCCAGTACTTC. Translation gives CASSYSQGEGETQYF.

The chain recombines TRBV18 with TRBJ2-3; no clear D. The CDR3 is 15 residues long. V was shortened by 3 bases and J by 3 bases, with 13 bases between the two germline ends. Germline V gives CDR1 KGHSH, CDR2 LQKENI. CDR3 protein: CASSPSYQETDTQYF. DNA for the CDR3: TGTGCCAGCTCACCGTCTTATCAGGAGACAGATACGCAGTATTTT.

This chain links TRBV30 with TRBJ1-2; 9 nucleotides line up with TRBD1. The CDR3 is 15 residues long. Germline lookup yields CDR1 GTSNPN and CDR2 SVGIG (reference sequence). J gave up 3 bases and V 5 bases, and 10 bases lay outside the gene matches. This CDR3 is CAWGRQGVEDYGYTF. The DNA of the CDR3 is TGTGCCTGGGGAAGACAGGGGGTGGAGGACTATGGCTACACCTTC.

This clone was seen a handful of times. The CDR3 sequence: CASSIGNYEQYF. For the CDR3, the DNA is TGTGCCAGTAGTATTGGCAACTACGAGCAGTACTTC. The chain employs TRBV19 and TRBJ2-7; D uncertain. V was cut by 3 bases and J by 3 bases, with 6 bases left in between. The CDR3 consists of 12 residues. Germline V gene lookup returns CDR1 LNHDA and CDR2 SQIVND (reference sequence).

This chain links TRBV10-3 with TRBJ2-3; 11 bases map to TRBD2. The germline CDR1 and CDR2 sequences are ENHRY and SYGVKD. CDR3 size: 15 residues. V lost 6 bases and J lost 4; bases outside the gene matches: 6. CDR3 sequence: CAIRASGGTADTQYF. In nucleotides, the CDR3 is TGTGCCATCAGGGCTAGCGGGGGGACCGCAGATACGCAGTATTTT.

This chain connects TRBV15 to TRBJ2-5; D may be TRBD2 (6 bases). This CDR3 has 16 residues. The germline V gene encodes CDR1 LNHNV and CDR2 YYDKDF (reference sequence). V lost 1 base to trimming and J lost 1 base, with 13 bases between them. CDR3 residues: CATSRGGDPLQETQYF. CDR3 bases: TGTGCCACCAGCAGAGGCGGGGACCCCCTCCAAGAGACCCAGTACTTC.

The chain is built from TRBV6-6 and TRBJ2-7, with a tentative D call TRBD1 (5 bases). This CDR3 spans 16 amino acids. V dropped 2 bases and J dropped 10 bases, with 24 bases sitting between them. CDR1 is MNHNY and CDR2 is SVGAGI in the germline V gene (reference sequence). The CDR3 spells CASSYGPMGRVILQYF. The DNA of the CDR3 is TGTGCCAGCAGTTACGGTCCCATGGGCAGGGTAATTCTACAGTACTTC.

Only one count was recorded for this clone. The chain employs TRBV11-2 and TRBJ1-1; D may be TRBD1 (6 bases). Per germline, CDR1 SGHAT and CDR2 FQNNGV. V was trimmed by 0 bases and J by 0 bases, leaving 8 bases between them. This CDR3 has 15 amino acids. The CDR3 DNA reads as TGTGCCAGCAGCTTAGAGACAGGCGTGAACACTGAAGCTTTCTTT. Translation gives CASSLETGVNTEAFF.

The chain uses TRBV7-2 and TRBJ2-5; the match to TRBD1 covers 9 bases. Trimming took 1 base from V and 4 from J; bases not matched to a gene: 1. This CDR3 is 14 amino acids long. From germline, CDR1 is SGHTA and CDR2 FQGNSA. The CDR3 region is CASSLDRGRETQYF. CDR3 nucleotide sequence: TGTGCCAGCAGCTTAGACAGGGGGCGAGAGACCCAGTACTTC.

The chain employs TRBV11-2 and TRBJ2-5, with TRBD2 matching 13 bases. J lost 5 bases, V lost 5 bases, and 5 bases had no gene match. This CDR3 is built from 15 residues. The germline gives CDR1 SGHAT, CDR2 FQNNGV. CDR3 sequence: CASSPKTSGGETQYF. Here the CDR3 DNA reads TGTGCCAGCAGCCCAAAGACTAGCGGGGGGGAGACCCAGTACTTC.

The rearrangement joins TRBV29-1 to TRBJ1-3; perhaps TRBD1 as D (6 bases). Germline V gene lookup returns CDR1 SQVTM and CDR2 ANQGSEA. V lost 7 bases to trimming and J lost 2 bases, with 12 bases between them. The CDR3 totals 13 residues. The DNA for the CDR3 is TGCAGCGCACGGGGGGCCCCTGGAAACACCATATATTTT. Protein sequence: CSARGAPGNTIYF. The complete variable domain, with remaining parts taken from reference TRBV29-1 and TRBJ1-3, reads SAVISQKPSRDICQRGTSLTIQCQVDSQVTMMFWYRQQPGQSLTLIATANQGSEATYESGFVIDKFPISRPNLTFSTLTVSNMSPEDSSIYLCSARGAPGNTIYFGEGSWLTVV.